This T cell receptor beta chain emerged from a study of blood T cell repertoires in COVID-19 (dated by TCRdb to about 2020). Study-level background: The collaborator samples originated in the United States, Italy and Spain and spanned the acute and convalescent phases of COVID-19. Samples were obtained from the ongoing ImmuneRACE study (first 160 participants) and from 1,254 subjects provided by 6 global collaborators. The repertoires were released in a freely available public database meant as a resource for research on the immune response to SARS-CoV-2. Where available, HLA class I and class II types were obtained from metadata supplied by the sample provider rather than from assay-based typing. Deeply sampled blood TCRbeta repertoires from subjects exposed to, actively infected with, or recovered from COVID-19 were included in the dataset. A de-identified subject ID, COVID-19 status, age in years and sex were almost always included in the sample metadata. The material from the prospective study consisted of cDNA or gDNA derived from T cells, B-cell-depleted T cells, or PBMCs. What the work shows at the level of the full study, not this receptor alone: The quantity of clinical and demographic metadata differed by source and by participant and was supplied without curation.

Of note for this clone: Its antigen specificity is not known. The input lacks base qualities; no much larger clone sits a single base away.

In the prospective study, participants were roughly 18 to 95 years old, resided in under 30 geographic areas of the United States, and were enrolled through a virtual design. In the prospective study, participants were assigned to cohorts based on the clinical history participants reported in a screening survey and a study questionnaire. Recovered participants in ImmuneRACE Cohort 3 were defined as having two consecutive negative NP/OP PCR tests, clearance from a healthcare professional, or resolution of symptoms. Each participant in the prospective study had whole blood, serum and a nasopharyngeal or oropharyngeal swab collected by mobile phlebotomists. Additional blood draws and questionnaires over a 2-month period could optionally be provided by prospective study participants. Before DNA extraction, prospective study blood samples were shipped either frozen or at room temperature. The immunoSEQ Assay, a bias-controlled multiplex PCR, was used to amplify TCRbeta CDR3 regions from genomic DNA. The study's processing was this. The number of nucleated cells in each sample was estimated from the amplification of reference gene primers within the assay. To quantify the absolute abundance of each unique TCRbeta CDR3 rearrangement, sequence reads were collapsed and filtered. Productive Simpson clonality was computed per sample as the square root of Simpson's diversity index over productive rearrangements. TCRdb took this table from immuneACCESS and kept in-frame rearrangements with V and J called. Such tables lack part of the clones; where checked against another copy, unresolved V genes explain under half of the gap, and the rest is unexplained. V, J and clone size are taken as reported in that table, and D and trimming were inferred from the DNA itself. This sample lists about 180,000 clones; 85% to 90% were detected once. 6% to 6.5% of the sample comes from the top ten.

The junction carries 10 bases between V and J, which are trimmed by 3 bases and 3 bases respectively. Reading the germline V gene gives CDR1 MNHEY and CDR2 SVGAGI. The CDR3 goes from the cysteine to the phenylalanine over 14 residues. Just CDR3 DNA is preserved here, 42 bases in frame from base 1. The rearranged segments are TRBV6-5 and TRBJ2-3, with TRBD2 perhaps the D gene, on 6 matching bases. This receptor was obtained from a man aged 35-49 years who had recovered from COVID-19. Specimen: PBMCs or T cells enriched from blood (not recorded which). The sequenced DNA: TGTGCCAGCAGTTATACGGGGAGGACAGATACGCAGTATTTT. Translated, this is CASSYTGRTDTQYF.